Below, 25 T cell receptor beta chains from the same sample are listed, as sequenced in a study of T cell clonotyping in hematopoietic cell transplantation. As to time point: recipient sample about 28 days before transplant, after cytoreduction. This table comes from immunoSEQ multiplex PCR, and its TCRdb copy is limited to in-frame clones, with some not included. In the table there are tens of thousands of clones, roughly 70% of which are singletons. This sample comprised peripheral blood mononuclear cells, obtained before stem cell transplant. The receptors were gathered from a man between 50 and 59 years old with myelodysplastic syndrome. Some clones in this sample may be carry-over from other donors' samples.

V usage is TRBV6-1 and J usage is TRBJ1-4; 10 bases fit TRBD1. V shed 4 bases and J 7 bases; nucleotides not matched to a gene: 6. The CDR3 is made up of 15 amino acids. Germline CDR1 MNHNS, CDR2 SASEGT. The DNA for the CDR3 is TGTGCCAGCAGTGCTGGGACAGGGGCAAGTGAAAAACTGTTTTTT. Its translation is CASSAGTGASEKLFF.

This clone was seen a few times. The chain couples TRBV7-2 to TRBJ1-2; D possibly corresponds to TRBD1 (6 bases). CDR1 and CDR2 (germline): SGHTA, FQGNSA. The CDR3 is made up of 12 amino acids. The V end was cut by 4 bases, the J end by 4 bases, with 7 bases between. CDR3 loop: CASSSDSYGYTF. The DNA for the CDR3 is TGTGCCAGCAGCTCGGACAGCTATGGCTACACCTTC.

The DNA of the CDR3 is TGTGCCAGCAGCCAAACACATTGGTACCAAGAGACCCAGTACTTC. Translating gives CASSQTHWYQETQYF. The rearrangement joins TRBV14 to TRBJ2-5; no definite D call. The V gene's germline CDR1 is SGHDN and CDR2 FVKESK. Trimming took 2 bases from V and 0 from J, leaving 10 bases between them. The CDR3 sequence is 15 residues long.

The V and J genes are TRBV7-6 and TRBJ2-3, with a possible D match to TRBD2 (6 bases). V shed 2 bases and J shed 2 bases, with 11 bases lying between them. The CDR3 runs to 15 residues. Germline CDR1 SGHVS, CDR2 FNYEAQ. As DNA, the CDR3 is TGTGCCAGCAGCTTAACCGGGAGAAACACAGATACGCAGTATTTT. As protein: CASSLTGRNTDTQYF.

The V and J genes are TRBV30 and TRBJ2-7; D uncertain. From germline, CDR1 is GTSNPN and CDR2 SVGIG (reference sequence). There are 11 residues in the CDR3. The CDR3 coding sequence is TGTGCTCTGGAATTCATCTACGAGCAGTACTTC. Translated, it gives CALEFIYEQYF. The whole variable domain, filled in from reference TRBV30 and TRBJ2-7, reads SQTIHQWPATLVQPVGSPLSLECTVEGTSNPNLYWYRQAAGRGLQLLFYSVGIGQISSEVPQNLSASRPQDRQFILSSKKLLLSDSGFYLCALEFIYEQYFGPGTRLTVT.

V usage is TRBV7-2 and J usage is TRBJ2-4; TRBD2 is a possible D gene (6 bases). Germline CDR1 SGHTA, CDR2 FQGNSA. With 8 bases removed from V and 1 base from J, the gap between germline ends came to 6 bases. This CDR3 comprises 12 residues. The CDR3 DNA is TGTGCCAGCGGAGGGGCCAAAAACATTCAGTACTTC. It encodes CASGGAKNIQYF.

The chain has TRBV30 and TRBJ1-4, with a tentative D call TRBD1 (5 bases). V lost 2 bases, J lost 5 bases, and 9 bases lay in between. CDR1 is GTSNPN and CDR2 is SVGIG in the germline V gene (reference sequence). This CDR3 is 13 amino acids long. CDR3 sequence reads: CAWSLGVNEKLFF. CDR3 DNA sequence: TGTGCCTGGAGTTTAGGGGTCAATGAAAAACTGTTTTTT.

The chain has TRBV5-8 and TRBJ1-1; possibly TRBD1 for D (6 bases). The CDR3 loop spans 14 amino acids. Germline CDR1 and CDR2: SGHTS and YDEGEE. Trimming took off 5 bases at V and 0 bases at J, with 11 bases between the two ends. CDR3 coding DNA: TGTGCCAGCAGAGATCAGGGGCTGAACACTGAAGCTTTCTTT. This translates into CASRDQGLNTEAFF. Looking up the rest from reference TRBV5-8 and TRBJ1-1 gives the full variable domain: EAGVTQSPTHLIKTRGQQATLRCSPISGHTSVYWYQQALGLGLQFLLWYDEGEERNRGNFPPRFSGRQFPNYSSELNVNALELEDSALYLCASRDQGLNTEAFFGQGTRLTVV.

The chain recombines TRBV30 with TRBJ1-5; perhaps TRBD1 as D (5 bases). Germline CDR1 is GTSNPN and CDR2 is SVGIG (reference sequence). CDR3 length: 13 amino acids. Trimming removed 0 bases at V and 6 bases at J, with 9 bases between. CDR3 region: CAWSVTGGQPQHF. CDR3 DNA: TGTGCCTGGAGTGTAACGGGGGGTCAGCCCCAGCATTTT.

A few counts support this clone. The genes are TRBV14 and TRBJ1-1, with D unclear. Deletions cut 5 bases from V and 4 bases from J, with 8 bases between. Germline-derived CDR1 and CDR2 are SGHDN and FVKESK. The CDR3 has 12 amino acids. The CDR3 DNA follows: TGTGCCAGCAGCTCACCAGCCACTGAAGCTTTCTTT. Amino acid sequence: CASSSPATEAFF.

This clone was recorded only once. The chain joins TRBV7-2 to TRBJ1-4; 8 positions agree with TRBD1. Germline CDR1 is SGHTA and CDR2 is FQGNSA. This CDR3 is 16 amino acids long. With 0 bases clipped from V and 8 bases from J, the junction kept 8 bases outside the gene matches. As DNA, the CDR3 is TGTGCCAGCAGCTTAGCCTCCCAGGGGGCGAAAGAAAAACTGTTTTTT. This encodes CASSLASQGAKEKLFF. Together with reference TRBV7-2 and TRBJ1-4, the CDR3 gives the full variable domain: GAGVSQSPSNKVTEKGKDVELRCDPISGHTALYWYRQSLGQGLEFLIYFQGNSAPDKSGLPSDRFSAERTGGSVSTLTIQRTQQEDSAVYLCASSLASQGAKEKLFFGSGTQLSVL.

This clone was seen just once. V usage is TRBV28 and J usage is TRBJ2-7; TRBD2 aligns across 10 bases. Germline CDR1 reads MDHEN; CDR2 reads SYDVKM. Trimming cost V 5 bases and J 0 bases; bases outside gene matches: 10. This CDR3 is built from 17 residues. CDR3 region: CASSALAGGLDSYEQYF. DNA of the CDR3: TGTGCCAGCAGTGCCTTAGCGGGGGGCCTCGACTCCTACGAGCAGTACTTC.

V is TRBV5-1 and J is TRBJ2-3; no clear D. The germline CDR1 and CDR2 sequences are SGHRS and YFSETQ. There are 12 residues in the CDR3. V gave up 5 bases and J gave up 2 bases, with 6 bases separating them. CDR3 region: CASRWDTDTQYF. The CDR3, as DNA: TGCGCCAGCAGGTGGGACACAGATACGCAGTATTTT.

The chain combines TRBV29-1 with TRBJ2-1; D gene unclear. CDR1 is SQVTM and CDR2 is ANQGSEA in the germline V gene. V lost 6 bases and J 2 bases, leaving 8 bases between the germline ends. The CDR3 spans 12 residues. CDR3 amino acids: CSVRLTYNEQFF. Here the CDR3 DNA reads TGCAGCGTGCGGCTAACCTACAATGAGCAGTTCTTC.

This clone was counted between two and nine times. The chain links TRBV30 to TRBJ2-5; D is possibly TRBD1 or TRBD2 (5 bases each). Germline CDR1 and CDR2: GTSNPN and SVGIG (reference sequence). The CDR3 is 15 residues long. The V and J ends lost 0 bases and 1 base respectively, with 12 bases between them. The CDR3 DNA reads TGTGCCTGGAGTGTAAGGTTAGGGACCCAAGAGACCCAGTACTTC. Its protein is CAWSVRLGTQETQYF.

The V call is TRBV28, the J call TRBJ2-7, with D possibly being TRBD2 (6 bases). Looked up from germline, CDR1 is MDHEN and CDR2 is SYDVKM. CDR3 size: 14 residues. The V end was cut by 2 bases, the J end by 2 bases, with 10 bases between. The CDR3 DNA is TGTGCCAGCAGTTTAGGAGGGTTCCCCTACGAGCAGTACTTC. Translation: CASSLGGFPYEQYF.

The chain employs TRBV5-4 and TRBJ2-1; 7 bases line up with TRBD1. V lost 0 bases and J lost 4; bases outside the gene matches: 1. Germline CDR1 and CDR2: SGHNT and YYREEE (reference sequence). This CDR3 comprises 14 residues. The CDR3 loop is CASSLAGQYNEQFF. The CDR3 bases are TGTGCCAGCAGCTTGGCGGGACAGTACAATGAGCAGTTCTTC.

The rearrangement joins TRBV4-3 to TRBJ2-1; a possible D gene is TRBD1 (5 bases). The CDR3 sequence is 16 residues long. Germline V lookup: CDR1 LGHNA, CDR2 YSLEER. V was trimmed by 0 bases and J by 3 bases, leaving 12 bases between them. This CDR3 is CASSQEGQQVYNEQFF. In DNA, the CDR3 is TGCGCCAGCAGCCAAGAGGGGCAGCAAGTCTACAATGAGCAGTTCTTC.

CDR3 in amino acids: CASTLGGTGSTYGYTF. Written as DNA, the CDR3 is TGTGCCAGCACCCTGGGAGGGACAGGATCAACCTATGGCTACACCTTC. The V and J genes are TRBV28 and TRBJ1-2; 8 bases line up with TRBD1. The CDR3 contains 16 residues. CDR1 MDHEN and CDR2 SYDVKM come from the germline V gene. The V segment lost 7 bases and the J segment 4 bases; nucleotides outside the gene matches: 14.

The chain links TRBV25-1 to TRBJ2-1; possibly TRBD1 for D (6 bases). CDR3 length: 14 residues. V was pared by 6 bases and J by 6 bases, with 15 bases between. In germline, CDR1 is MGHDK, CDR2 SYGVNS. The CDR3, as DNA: TGTGCCAGCAGAGGACAGTACTTTTCCAATGAGCAGTTCTTC. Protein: CASRGQYFSNEQFF.

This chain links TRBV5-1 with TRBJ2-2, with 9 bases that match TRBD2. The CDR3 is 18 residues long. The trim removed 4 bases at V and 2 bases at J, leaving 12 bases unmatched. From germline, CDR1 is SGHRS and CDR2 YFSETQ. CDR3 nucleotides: TGCGCCAGCAGCCCCTACTTAGCGGGAGCAGGAAACACCGGGGAGCTGTTTTTT. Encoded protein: CASSPYLAGAGNTGELFF. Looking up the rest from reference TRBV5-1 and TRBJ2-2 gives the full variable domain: KAGVTQTPRYLIKTRGQQVTLSCSPISGHRSVSWYQQTPGQGLQFLFEYFSETQRNKGNFPGRFSGRQFSNSRSEMNVSTLELGDSALYLCASSPYLAGAGNTGELFFGEGSRLTVL.

This CDR3 is CAWTLAGTYEQYF. The DNA of the CDR3 is TGTGCCTGGACCTTAGCGGGGACCTACGAGCAGTACTTC. The chain couples TRBV30 to TRBJ2-7, with 8 positions matching TRBD2. The CDR3 length is 13 residues. Germline V gene lookup returns CDR1 GTSNPN and CDR2 SVGIG (reference sequence). J was trimmed by 2 bases and V by 4 bases; bases with no gene match: 4.

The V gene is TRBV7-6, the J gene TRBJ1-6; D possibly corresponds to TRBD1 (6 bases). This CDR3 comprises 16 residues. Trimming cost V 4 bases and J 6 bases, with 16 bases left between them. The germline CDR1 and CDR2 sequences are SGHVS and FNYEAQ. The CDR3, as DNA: TGTGCCAGCAGCTCAGGCCATCAGGGGCTTAATTCACCCCTCCACTTT. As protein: CASSSGHQGLNSPLHF.

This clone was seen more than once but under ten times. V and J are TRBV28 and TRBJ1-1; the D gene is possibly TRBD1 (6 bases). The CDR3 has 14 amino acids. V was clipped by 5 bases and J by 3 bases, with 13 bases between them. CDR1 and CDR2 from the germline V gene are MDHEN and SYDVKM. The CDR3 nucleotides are TGTGCCAGCAGTCTAAGGACAGTACACACTGAAGCTTTCTTT. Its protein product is CASSLRTVHTEAFF.

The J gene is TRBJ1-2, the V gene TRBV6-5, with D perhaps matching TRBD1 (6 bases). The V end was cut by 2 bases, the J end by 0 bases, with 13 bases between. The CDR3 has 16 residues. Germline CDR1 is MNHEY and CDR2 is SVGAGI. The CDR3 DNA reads TGTGCCAGCAGTTACGATCAGGGGCGCACTAACTATGGCTACACCTTC. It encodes CASSYDQGRTNYGYTF.